The sequence of this TCR beta chain was determined in a study of blood T cell repertoires in COVID-19. The V end lost 3 bases, the J end lost 7 bases, and 15 bases lay between the germline ends. There are 13 residues in the CDR3. Germline V gives CDR1 GTSNPN, CDR2 SVGIG (reference sequence). Clones were read by immunoSEQ multiplex PCR, and TCRdb kept only the in-frame ones, dropping some. The sample includes 50,000 to 75,000 clones, 91% seen only once; the top ten take around 9.4%. The chain has TRBV30 and TRBJ2-5, with a possible D match to TRBD2 (5 bases). The sequenced sample consisted of peripheral blood. This sequence originates from a human donor in a cohort sampled during active COVID-19. CDR3 protein: CAWSSGGLGTQYF. The CDR3 DNA reads TGTGCCTGGAGCTCGGGCGGGCTTGGGACCCAGTACTTC.